This is a list of T cell receptor beta chains from one sample in a study of blood T cell repertoires in COVID-19. Sequencing used immunoSEQ multiplex PCR; TCRdb keeps in-frame clones, though not all of them. The data show about 130,000 clones, with about 88% seen just once and around 4.6% held by the top ten. What was sequenced was peripheral blood. The receptors come from a man in his sixties with COVID-19, enrolled during active disease. CDR3s include the opening cysteine and the closing phenylalanine or tryptophan. The D gene is left open where the match is weak. Size values are once, few and many counts, or a class for expanded clones, and some rows have none.

J	V	D	size	CDR3	DNA
TRBJ1-4	TRBV7-6	NA	NA	CASGSRNEKLFF	TGTGCCAGCGGCTCGCGGAATGAAAAACTGTTTTTT
TRBJ2-1	TRBV27	NA	NA	CASSLSGPDMDNEQFF	TGTGCCAGCAGTTTATCGGGGCCTGACATGGACAATGAGCAGTTCTTC
TRBJ2-7	TRBV7-2	NA	NA	CASSSRQVYSYEQYF	TGTGCCAGCAGCTCTCGACAGGTCTACTCCTACGAGCAGTACTTC
TRBJ1-1	TRBV7-3	TRBD1	NA	CASSQTGGGVAFF	TGTGCCAGCAGTCAAACAGGGGGAGGCGTAGCTTTCTTT
TRBJ1-2	TRBV7-2	TRBD1	NA	CASSPTGDKDGYTF	TGTGCCAGCAGCCCAACAGGGGACAAGGATGGCTACACCTTC
TRBJ1-2	TRBV12-3/TRBV12-4	TRBD1	NA	CASSRTGNYGYTF	TGTGCCAGCAGCCGGACAGGGAACTATGGCTACACCTTC
TRBJ2-2	TRBV6-2/TRBV6-3	NA	once	CASSYSSGSNTGELFF	TGTGCCAGCAGTTACTCAAGCGGGTCTAACACCGGGGAGCTGTTTTTT
TRBJ2-7	TRBV3-1/TRBV3-2	TRBD1	NA	CASSQAQTGDEQYF	TGTGCCAGCAGCCAAGCCCAGACAGGGGACGAGCAGTACTTC
TRBJ2-5	TRBV30	NA	NA	CAWSPSWRVGTQYF	TGTGCCTGGAGCCCTAGTTGGCGGGTAGGGACCCAGTACTTC
TRBJ2-5	TRBV30	TRBD2	NA	CAWRPGLDRETQYF	TGTGCCTGGAGACCGGGACTAGACAGAGAGACCCAGTACTTC
TRBJ1-2	TRBV18	NA	once	CASSPGQSINYGYTF	TGTGCCAGCTCACCTGGACAGAGTATTAACTATGGCTACACCTTC
TRBJ2-1	TRBV6-1	NA	NA	CASSESQGQGYEQFF	TGTGCCAGCAGTGAAAGCCAGGGTCAGGGCTATGAGCAGTTCTTC
TRBJ1-5	TRBV30	NA	NA	CAWSDHGDQPQHF	TGTGCCTGGAGTGATCATGGAGATCAGCCCCAGCATTTT
TRBJ2-3	TRBV7-3	TRBD2	NA	CASSSLAGVTDTQYF	TGTGCCAGCAGCTCCTTAGCGGGAGTCACAGATACGCAGTATTTT
TRBJ1-1	TRBV18	TRBD1	once	CASSPRGQGANTEAFF	TGTGCCAGCTCACCACGGGGACAGGGGGCGAACACTGAAGCTTTCTTT
TRBJ1-1	TRBV25-1	NA	NA	CASSGFSQGNTEAFF	TGTGCCAGCAGTGGGTTTTCACAGGGTAACACTGAAGCTTTCTTT
TRBJ2-4	TRBV2	TRBD1	NA	CASSERGHTKNIQYF	TGTGCCAGCAGTGAAAGGGGGCATACCAAAAACATTCAGTACTTC
TRBJ2-7	TRBV27	NA	NA	CASSSSYEQYF	TGTGCCAGCAGCTCCTCCTACGAGCAGTACTTC
TRBJ2-7	TRBV3-1/TRBV3-2	NA	NA	CASSHWGRDISNGQYF	TGTGCCAGCAGCCACTGGGGGAGGGACATATCCAATGGGCAGTACTTC
TRBJ2-3	TRBV19	NA	NA	CASTSGGSTDTQYF	TGTGCCAGTACCTCTGGCGGAAGCACAGATACGCAGTATTTT
TRBJ1-1	TRBV19	TRBD1	NA	CASAQTGEYTEAFF	TGTGCCAGTGCACAGACAGGGGAGTACACTGAAGCTTTCTTT
TRBJ2-2	TRBV5-8	TRBD2	NA	CASRLAGGNTGELFF	TGTGCCAGCAGGCTAGCGGGAGGGAACACCGGGGAGCTGTTTTTT
TRBJ2-3	TRBV18	NA	once	CASSSVQGPDTQYF	TGTGCCAGCTCCTCGGTACAGGGTCCAGATACGCAGTATTTT
TRBJ1-2	TRBV3-1/TRBV3-2	NA	once	CASSQEAGYYGYTF	TGTGCCAGCAGCCAAGAAGCAGGGTACTATGGCTACACCTTC
TRBJ1-5	TRBV4-3	TRBD1	once	CASSRGWTGGFLNQPQHF	TGCGCCAGCAGCAGGGGGTGGACAGGGGGATTTCTCAATCAGCCCCAGCATTTT
TRBJ2-5	TRBV5-1	TRBD2	NA	CASSPSLMSGGQETQYF	TGCGCCAGCAGCCCTAGCCTGATGTCGGGAGGACAAGAGACCCAGTACTTC
TRBJ2-2	TRBV7-8	TRBD1	NA	CASSPRQGGYTGELFF	TGTGCCAGCAGCCCCCGACAGGGGGGCTACACCGGGGAGCTGTTTTTT
TRBJ2-5	TRBV7-9	TRBD1	NA	CASSSTGGVETQYF	TGTGCCAGCAGCTCGACAGGGGGAGTGGAGACCCAGTACTTC
TRBJ1-3	TRBV7-9	TRBD1	NA	CASSLGDRGSGNTIYF	TGTGCCAGCAGCTTGGGGGACAGGGGTTCTGGAAACACCATATATTTT
TRBJ2-7	TRBV9	NA	NA	CASSSTEGSSYEQYF	TGTGCCAGCAGCTCAACGGAGGGAAGCTCCTACGAGCAGTACTTC
TRBJ2-5	TRBV6-5	NA	NA	CASKYRQVDQETQYF	TGTGCCAGCAAGTACAGACAGGTCGACCAAGAGACCCAGTACTTC
TRBJ2-7	TRBV28	TRBD1	few	CASSSPGQGLNEQYF	TGTGCCAGCAGTTCCCCGGGACAGGGGTTGAACGAGCAGTACTTC
TRBJ1-1	TRBV7-2	NA	NA	CASSLTTGFSTEAFF	TGTGCCAGCAGCCTCACTACCGGGTTCAGCACTGAAGCTTTCTTT
TRBJ2-1	TRBV9	NA	NA	CASSVTGEDNEQFF	TGTGCCAGCAGCGTAACGGGTGAGGACAATGAGCAGTTCTTC
TRBJ1-4	TRBV19	NA	once	CASSKRGTARGNEKLFF	TGTGCCAGTAGTAAGCGGGGGACGGCACGAGGAAATGAAAAACTGTTTTTT
TRBJ2-7	TRBV6-5	NA	NA	CASSYRQAAAYEQYF	TGTGCCAGCAGTTACCGACAGGCCGCAGCCTACGAGCAGTACTTC
TRBJ1-2	TRBV6-5	NA	NA	CASLPGGGRDHGYTF	TGTGCCAGCCTCCCCGGGGGGGGGAGGGATCATGGCTACACCTTC
TRBJ1-2	TRBV27	TRBD1	NA	CASSLAGGLYGYTF	TGTGCCAGCAGTTTGGCAGGGGGCTTGTATGGCTACACCTTC
TRBJ2-7	TRBV6-5	NA	NA	CASSYSVASQQYF	TGTGCCAGCAGTTACTCTGTCGCTAGTCAGCAGTACTTC
TRBJ2-1	TRBV7-6	NA	NA	CASSPGLPYEQFF	TGTGCCAGCAGCCCGGGACTGCCCTATGAGCAGTTCTTC